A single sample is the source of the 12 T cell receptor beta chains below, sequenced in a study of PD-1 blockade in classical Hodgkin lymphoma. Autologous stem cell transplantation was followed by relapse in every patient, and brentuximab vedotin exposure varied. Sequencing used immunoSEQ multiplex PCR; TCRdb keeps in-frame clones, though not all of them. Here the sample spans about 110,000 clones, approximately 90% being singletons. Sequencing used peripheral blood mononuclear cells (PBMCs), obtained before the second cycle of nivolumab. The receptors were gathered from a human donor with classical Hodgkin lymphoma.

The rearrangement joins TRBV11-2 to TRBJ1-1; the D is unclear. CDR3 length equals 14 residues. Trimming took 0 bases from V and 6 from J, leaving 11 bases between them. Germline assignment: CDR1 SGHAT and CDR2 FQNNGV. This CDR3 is CASSLENRGPEAFF. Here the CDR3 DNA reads TGTGCCAGCAGCTTAGAGAATAGAGGGCCTGAAGCTTTCTTT.

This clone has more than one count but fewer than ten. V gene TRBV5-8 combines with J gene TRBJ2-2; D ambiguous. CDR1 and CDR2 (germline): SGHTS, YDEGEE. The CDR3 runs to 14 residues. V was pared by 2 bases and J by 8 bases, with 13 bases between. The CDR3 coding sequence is TGTGCCAGCAGCTTCCAGACCCGCGATGGGGAGCTGTTTTTT. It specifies CASSFQTRDGELFF.

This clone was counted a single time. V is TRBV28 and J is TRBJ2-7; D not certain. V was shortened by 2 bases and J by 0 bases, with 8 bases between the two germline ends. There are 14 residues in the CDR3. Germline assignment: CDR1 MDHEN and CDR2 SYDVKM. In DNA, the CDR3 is TGTGCCAGCAGTTTAGCCGGATACTCCTACGAGCAGTACTTC. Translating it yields CASSLAGYSYEQYF.

The CDR3 DNA sequence: TGTGCCACCAAGGGGACAGGGGGACAGACCCAGTACTTC. Translation gives CATKGTGGQTQYF. The rearrangement uses TRBV5-6 and TRBJ2-5; 11 bases are a match to TRBD1. CDR1 is SGHDT and CDR2 is YYEEEE in the germline V gene. The CDR3 loop spans 13 amino acids. The V and J ends lost 9 bases and 6 bases, in that order; junction bases with no gene match: 7.

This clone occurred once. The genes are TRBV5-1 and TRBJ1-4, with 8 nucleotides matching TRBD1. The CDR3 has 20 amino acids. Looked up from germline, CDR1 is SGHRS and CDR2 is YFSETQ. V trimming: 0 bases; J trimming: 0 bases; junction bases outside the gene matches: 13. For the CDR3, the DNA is TGCGCCAGCAGCTTGGCCCGAGGACAGGGACGGGTCCCAACTAATGAAAAACTGTTTTTT. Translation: CASSLARGQGRVPTNEKLFF.

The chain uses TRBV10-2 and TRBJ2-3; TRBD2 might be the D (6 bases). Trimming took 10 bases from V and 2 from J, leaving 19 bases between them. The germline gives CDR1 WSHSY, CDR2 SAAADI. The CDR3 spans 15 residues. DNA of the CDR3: TGCGCCACCCAGACTCCGGGAGATATCACAGATACGCAGTATTTT. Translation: CATQTPGDITDTQYF.

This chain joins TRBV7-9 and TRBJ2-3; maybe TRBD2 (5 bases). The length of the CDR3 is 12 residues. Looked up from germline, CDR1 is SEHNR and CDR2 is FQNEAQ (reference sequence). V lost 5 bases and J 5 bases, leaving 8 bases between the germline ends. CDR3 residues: CASSRGLDTQYF. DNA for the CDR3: TGTGCCAGCAGCCGGGGATTAGATACGCAGTATTTT.

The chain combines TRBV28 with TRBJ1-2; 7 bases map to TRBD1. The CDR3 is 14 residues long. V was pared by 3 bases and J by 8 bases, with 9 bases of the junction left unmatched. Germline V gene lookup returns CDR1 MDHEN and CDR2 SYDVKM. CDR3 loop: CASSFPTGVFGYTF. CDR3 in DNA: TGTGCCAGCAGTTTTCCCACAGGGGTGTTCGGCTACACCTTC.

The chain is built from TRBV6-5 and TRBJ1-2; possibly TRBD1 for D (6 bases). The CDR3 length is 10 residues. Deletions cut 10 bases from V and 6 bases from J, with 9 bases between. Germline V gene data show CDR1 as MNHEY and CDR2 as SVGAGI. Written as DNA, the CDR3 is TGTGCCACCTGGACAGATGGCTACACCTTC. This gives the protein CATWTDGYTF.

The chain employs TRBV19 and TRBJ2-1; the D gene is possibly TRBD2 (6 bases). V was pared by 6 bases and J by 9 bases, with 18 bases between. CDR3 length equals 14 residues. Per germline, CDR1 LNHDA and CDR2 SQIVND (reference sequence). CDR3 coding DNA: TGTGCCAGTAGAAAACTGGGGGAGGTGGTTGAGCAGTTCTTC. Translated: CASRKLGEVVEQFF. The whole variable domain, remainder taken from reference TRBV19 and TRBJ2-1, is DGGITQSPKYLFRKEGQNVTLSCEQNLNHDAMYWYRQDPGQGLRLIYYSQIVNDFQKGDIAEGYSVSREKKESFPLTVTSAQKNPTAFYLCASRKLGEVVEQFFGPGTRLTVL.

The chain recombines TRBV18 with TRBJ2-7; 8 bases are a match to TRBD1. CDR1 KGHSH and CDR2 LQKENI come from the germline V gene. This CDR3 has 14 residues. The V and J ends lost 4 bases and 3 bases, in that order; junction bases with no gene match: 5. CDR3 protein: CASSQGQGGYEQYF. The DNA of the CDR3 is TGTGCCAGCTCACAAGGACAGGGTGGCTACGAGCAGTACTTC.

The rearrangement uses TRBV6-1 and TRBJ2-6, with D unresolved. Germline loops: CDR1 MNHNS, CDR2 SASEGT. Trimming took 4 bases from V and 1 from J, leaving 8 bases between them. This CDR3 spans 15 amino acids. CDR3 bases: TGTGCCAGCAGTGGGGTGGGATCTGGGGCCAACGTCCTGACTTTC. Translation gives CASSGVGSGANVLTF.